The 17 T cell receptor beta chains below all came from one sample that was sequenced in a study of response to subunit inactivated influenza vaccine. One entry per CDR3 protein, called by TCRdb with MiXCR from the RT-PCR reads. Of over 450,000 distinct CDR3 sequences in the sample, over 10% are singletons; the top ten hold about 12%. The sequences come from PBMCs from blood, collected roughly 47 days after vaccination. The source of these receptors is a middle-aged man who received an inactivated influenza vaccine.

This rearrangement joins TRBV7-2 to TRBJ2-7; a weak D match, TRBD1 (6 bases). CDR3 length equals 14 residues. Germline values: CDR1 SGHTA, CDR2 FQGNSA. V shed 5 bases and J shed 0 bases, with 11 bases lying between them. This CDR3 reads CASSTQGTSYEQYF. CDR3 sequence (DNA): TGTGCCAGCAGCACGCAGGGGACCTCCTACGAGCAGTACTTC. Full variable domain (remainder filled in from reference TRBV7-2 and TRBJ2-7): GAGVSQSPSNKVTEKGKDVELRCDPISGHTALYWYRQSLGQGLEFLIYFQGNSAPDKSGLPSDRFSAERTGGSVSTLTIQRTQQEDSAVYLCASSTQGTSYEQYFGPGTRLTVT.

This clonotype has a handful of counts. This sequence joins TRBV5-1 and TRBJ2-3, with D unclear. The CDR3 contains 15 residues. V dropped 4 bases and J dropped 1 base, with 13 bases sitting between them. Germline V CDR1 and CDR2: SGHRS, YFSETQ. CDR3 sequence (DNA): TGCGCCAGCAGCGCCCGTGGCGCCCGCACAGATACGCAGTATTTT. It encodes CASSARGARTDTQYF.

This clonotype has a handful of counts. The CDR3 coding sequence is TGCGCCAGCAGCACCGGGACAGGGGTTGGGGAGCAGTACTTC. Its translation is CASSTGTGVGEQYF. The chain links TRBV5-1 to TRBJ2-7; 10 bases align to TRBD1. Germline trimming cut 4 bases from V and 7 bases from J; bases unmatched to any gene: 8. This CDR3 is 14 amino acids long. Per germline, CDR1 SGHRS and CDR2 YFSETQ.

This clonotype showed up just a few times. J is TRBJ1-2 and V is TRBV6-2 or TRBV6-3; unclear D gene. CDR1 and CDR2 (germline): MNHEY, SVGEGT. This CDR3 comprises 13 residues. The ends were cut back, 5 bases at V and 7 bases at J, with 14 bases in the middle. The CDR3: CASSQQRASGYTF. The DNA of the CDR3 is TGTGCCAGCAGTCAACAGAGGGCCAGTGGCTACACCTTC.

The V gene is TRBV20-1, the J gene TRBJ2-7; tentative D call: TRBD2 (5 bases). Per germline, CDR1 DFQATT and CDR2 SNEGSKA (reference sequence). CDR3 length: 15 residues. V shed 0 bases and J shed 4 bases, with 16 bases lying between them. The CDR3 DNA is TGCAGTGCTAGAGATTCCCGGGGAAGAGAGTACGAGCAGTACTTC. This gives the protein CSARDSRGREYEQYF.

This chain joins TRBV15 and TRBJ2-7; unclear D gene. From germline, CDR1 is LNHNV and CDR2 YYDKDF (reference sequence). V was pared by 2 bases and J by 6 bases, with 14 bases between. The CDR3 length is 14 residues. CDR3 sequence reads: CATSRQDNRREQYF. CDR3 sequence (DNA): TGTGCCACCAGCAGACAGGATAATCGTCGCGAGCAGTACTTC.

At least ten counts were recorded for this clonotype. This chain links TRBV6-2 or TRBV6-3 with TRBJ2-5; D gene ambiguous. The CDR3 runs 19 residues. Per germline, CDR1 MNHEY and CDR2 SVGEGT. The ends were cut back, 0 bases at V and 4 bases at J, with 24 bases in the middle. The CDR3 DNA reads as TGTGCCAGCAGTTACTCGACTGGGCCACCCCAATATTCAAGAGAGACCCAGTACTTC. Protein sequence: CASSYSTGPPQYSRETQYF.

V is TRBV20-1 and J is TRBJ2-5, with D perhaps TRBD1 (5 bases). The CDR3 has 14 amino acids. The V gene lost 6 bases and the J gene lost 5 bases, with 19 bases spanning the gap. Germline V lookup: CDR1 DFQATT, CDR2 SNEGSKA (reference sequence). The CDR3 bases are TGCAGTGCCCAACGGGCAGGGCGGTTGGAGACCCAGTACTTC. The encoded protein is CSAQRAGRLETQYF.

The V and J genes are TRBV20-1 and TRBJ2-1; D may be TRBD2 (5 bases). The V and J ends lost 4 bases and 1 base respectively, with 8 bases between them. The germline V gene encodes CDR1 DFQATT and CDR2 SNEGSKA (reference sequence). The CDR3 length is 13 residues. As DNA, the CDR3 is TGCAGTGCTACGACGGGGTCCTACAATGAGCAGTTCTTC. Translating gives CSATTGSYNEQFF.

This clonotype appeared many times. The chain employs TRBV7-9 and TRBJ1-5, with D possibly TRBD1 on 5 matching bases. The CDR3 contains 15 residues. Per the germline V gene, CDR1 is SEHNR and CDR2 is FQNEAQ (reference sequence). Trimming took 4 bases from V and 5 from J, leaving 15 bases between them. The CDR3 loop reads CASSSDGGYYQPQHF. CDR3 nucleotides: TGTGCCAGCAGCTCCGACGGGGGTTACTATCAGCCCCAGCATTTT.

This clonotype was recorded a few times. This chain joins TRBV20-1 and TRBJ1-5; weak D call: TRBD1 (5 bases). This CDR3 is built from 15 residues. Trimming stripped 2 bases from V and 4 bases from J, with 15 bases between. CDR1 DFQATT and CDR2 SNEGSKA come from the germline V gene (reference sequence). The DNA of the CDR3 is TGCAGTGCTAGATCCCGGACATTTTCGAATCAGCCCCAGCATTTT. Translating gives CSARSRTFSNQPQHF.

The gene calls are TRBV20-1 and TRBJ2-7; TRBD1 aligns across 8 bases. V gave up 3 bases and J gave up 0 bases; unmatched junction bases: 10. The CDR3 runs 16 residues. Germline V CDR1 and CDR2: DFQATT, SNEGSKA (reference sequence). The CDR3 is CSASGDRGRISYEQYF. The CDR3 DNA follows: TGCAGTGCTAGCGGAGACAGGGGCCGCATCTCCTACGAGCAGTACTTC.

The chain joins TRBV6-5 to TRBJ2-2; 8 bases fit TRBD1. V lost 4 bases to trimming and J lost 0 bases; unmatched junction nucleotides: 7. The V gene's germline CDR1 is MNHEY and CDR2 SVGAGI. This CDR3 spans 17 amino acids. CDR3 sequence reads: CASSLGTGYSNTGELFF. As DNA, the CDR3 is TGTGCCAGCAGTTTAGGGACAGGATATTCGAACACCGGGGAGCTGTTTTTT.

This clonotype was seen ten or more times. The chain carries TRBV6-1 and TRBJ2-7; D perhaps matches TRBD1 (5 bases). V was cut by 7 bases and J by 2 bases, with 15 bases left in between. Germline V gives CDR1 MNHNS, CDR2 SASEGT. The CDR3 spans 14 residues. CDR3 nucleotide sequence: TGTGCCAGCACAAGGCAGGGTTTAGCCTACGAGCAGTACTTC. It yields the protein CASTRQGLAYEQYF.

The rearrangement uses TRBV18 and TRBJ2-7; 8 positions match TRBD1. CDR1 is KGHSH and CDR2 is LQKENI in the germline V gene. The CDR3 runs to 17 residues. J gave up 3 bases and V 0 bases, and 10 bases lay outside the gene matches. CDR3 DNA sequence: TGTGCCAGCTCACCACCAGTTCTGGACAGGGCCTTCTACGAGCAGTACTTC. This gives the protein CASSPPVLDRAFYEQYF.

This clonotype was picked up many times. This CDR3 is CASTSRDSVQTGTQYF. The DNA of the CDR3 is TGTGCCAGCACCTCTCGGGATTCAGTTCAGACTGGTACGCAGTATTTT. The genes are TRBV12-3 or TRBV12-4 and TRBJ2-3; D may be TRBD2 (5 bases). CDR3 length equals 16 residues. The V gene lost 7 bases and the J gene lost 8 bases, with 25 bases spanning the gap.

The chain carries TRBV6-1 and TRBJ2-1, with 8 bases fitting TRBD1. Germline V gives CDR1 MNHNS, CDR2 SASEGT. This CDR3 is built from 15 residues. V lost 8 bases and J lost 2; bases outside the gene matches: 8. The CDR3 spells CASWTGFTAYNEQFF. The CDR3 bases are TGTGCCAGCTGGACAGGGTTTACAGCCTACAATGAGCAGTTCTTC.